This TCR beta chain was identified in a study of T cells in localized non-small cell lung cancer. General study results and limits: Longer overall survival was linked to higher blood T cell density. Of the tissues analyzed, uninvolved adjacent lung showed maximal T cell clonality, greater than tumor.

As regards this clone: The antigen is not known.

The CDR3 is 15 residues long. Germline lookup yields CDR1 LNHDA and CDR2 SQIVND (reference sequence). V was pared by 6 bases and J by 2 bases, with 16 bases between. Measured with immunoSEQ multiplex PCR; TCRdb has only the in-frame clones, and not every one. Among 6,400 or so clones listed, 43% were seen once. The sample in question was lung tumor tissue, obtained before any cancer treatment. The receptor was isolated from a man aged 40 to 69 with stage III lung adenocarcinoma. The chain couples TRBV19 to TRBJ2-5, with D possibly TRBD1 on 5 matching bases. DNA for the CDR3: TGTGCCAGTAGCCCCGGGTCAGGGCCACAAGAGACCCAGTACTTC. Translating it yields CASSPGSGPQETQYF.